Included here is one TCR beta chain sequence, with context. The sample belongs to a study of early T cells in non-severe SARS-CoV-2 infection. The CDR3 has 14 amino acids. Between the trimmed V and J ends, which lost 4 bases and 2 bases, there was a span of 13 bases. From germline, CDR1 is SQVTM and CDR2 ANQGSEA. Individual cDNA molecules received unique molecular identifiers during library preparation. TCRdb re-derived calls from the 5' RACE reads in MiXCR, one entry per CDR3 protein. Here the sample spans tens of thousands of distinct CDR3 sequences, around a tenth being singletons. The sequenced sample consisted of whole blood. The receptor was isolated from an adult who was a healthcare worker with PCR-confirmed SARS-CoV-2 infection or an uninfected control (not recorded which). The chain is built from TRBV29-1 and TRBJ2-3; TRBD2 might be the D (6 bases). The CDR3 DNA reads as TGCAGCGTTGGCTGGGACTCACCCACAGATACGCAGTATTTT. Translation gives CSVGWDSPTDTQYF.